A selection of T cell receptor beta chains follows, all from one sample in a study of CD8+CD57+ T cells in acquired aplastic anemia. TCRdb recomputed calls from the reads with MiXCR, one row per CDR3 protein. The table lists a few hundred thousand distinct CDR3 sequences, around 63% of them singletons. Sequencing input: sorted CD4+, CD8+, or CD8+CD57+ T cells (not recorded which) from PBMCs. Source of these receptors: a human donor in good health. Both conserved end residues are part of each CDR3. A D gene is named only where the DNA matches it firmly. The size field is filled for only some rows; it gives once, few, many or a size class.

V: TRBV20-1
D: .
J: TRBJ2-2
size: .
DNA: TGCAGTGCTGGAGGGGGGGCCGGGGAGCTGTTTTTT
CDR3: CSAGGGAGELFF

V: TRBV20-1
D: TRBD1
J: TRBJ1-2
size: .
DNA: TGCAGTGCTAGAGATGGGACAGGCCGCCGGGACTACACCTTC
CDR3: CSARDGTGRRDYTF

V: TRBV7-9
D: .
J: TRBJ2-3
size: .
DNA: TGTGCCAGCAGCTTAGCGGGGGGCACCGGGAGTACGCAGTATTTT
CDR3: CASSLAGGTGSTQYF

V: TRBV6-5
D: .
J: TRBJ2-7
size: .
DNA: TGTGCCAGCAGGGCGGGTTTAGTCCCCGACGAGCAGTACTTC
CDR3: CASRAGLVPDEQYF

V: TRBV28
D: TRBD1
J: TRBJ1-1
size: .
DNA: TGTGCCAGCAGTCTAACCGGACAGGGAGTAATGAACACTGAAGCTTTCTTT
CDR3: CASSLTGQGVMNTEAFF

V: TRBV20-1
D: .
J: TRBJ2-3
size: .
DNA: TGCAGTGCCTTTAGCGCTGGAGGCACAGATACGCAGTATTTT
CDR3: CSAFSAGGTDTQYF

V: TRBV6-1
D: .
J: TRBJ1-6
size: .
DNA: TGTGCCAGCAGTGTGGACCCTGATAATTCACCCCTCCACTTT
CDR3: CASSVDPDNSPLHF

V: TRBV29-1
D: .
J: TRBJ2-2
size: .
DNA: TGCAGCGTTGTCTGGTCAACCGGGGAGCTGTTTTTT
CDR3: CSVVWSTGELFF

V: TRBV20-1
D: .
J: TRBJ1-2
size: .
DNA: TGCAGTGCTAGAGATCCCAGAGACTATGGCTACACCTTC
CDR3: CSARDPRDYGYTF

V: TRBV7-8
D: .
J: TRBJ1-4
size: once
DNA: TGTGCCAGCAGCTTATTCAGGGGTGGAGAAAAACTGTTTTTT
CDR3: CASSLFRGGEKLFF

V: TRBV9
D: TRBD1
J: TRBJ2-5
size: .
DNA: TGTGCCAGCAGCATGGGACAGCCCCAAGAGACCCAGTACTTC
CDR3: CASSMGQPQETQYF

V: TRBV15
D: .
J: TRBJ2-1
size: once
DNA: TGTGCCACCAGCAGAGACCACCACAATGAGCAGTTCTTC
CDR3: CATSRDHHNEQFF

V: TRBV27
D: .
J: TRBJ2-5
size: many
DNA: TGTGCCAGCACAGGAGGGGCGAAGGAGACCCAGTACTTC
CDR3: CASTGGAKETQYF

V: TRBV24-1
D: TRBD2
J: TRBJ2-1
size: .
DNA: TGTGCCACCCAGAGCGGGGACGGGGGGTTTGTGTTGTTCTTC
CDR3: CATQSGDGGFVLFF

V: TRBV29-1
D: TRBD1
J: TRBJ2-7
size: once
DNA: TGCAGCGTTAGGACAGGCCCCCCCTACGAGCAGTACTTC
CDR3: CSVRTGPPYEQYF

V: TRBV11-2
D: .
J: TRBJ1-1
size: many
DNA: TGTGCCAGCAGCTCCTGGACAAGGGGTTTGAACACTGAAGCTTTCTTT
CDR3: CASSSWTRGLNTEAFF

V: TRBV24-1
D: .
J: TRBJ2-7
size: .
DNA: TGCGCCACCAGTGATACTTTCACCGGGACGGGTAGCGAGCAGTACTTC
CDR3: CATSDTFTGTGSEQYF

V: TRBV7-8
D: TRBD1
J: TRBJ1-4
size: few
DNA: TGTGCCAGCAGCCAACAGGGACAGAAGATTAATGAAAAACTGTTTTTT
CDR3: CASSQQGQKINEKLFF

V: TRBV24-1
D: .
J: TRBJ1-1
size: .
DNA: TGTGCCACCAGTGATGTGAACACTGAAGCTTTCTTT
CDR3: CATSDVNTEAFF

V: TRBV16
D: .
J: TRBJ1-1
size: .
DNA: TGCGCCAGCAGCCCGCAGATGAACACTGAAGCTTTCTTT
CDR3: CASSPQMNTEAFF

V: TRBV7-6
D: .
J: TRBJ2-5
size: .
DNA: TGTGCCAGCAGCCCCTCGTCGGTCGGGGATGAGACCCAGTACTTC
CDR3: CASSPSSVGDETQYF

V: TRBV2
D: .
J: TRBJ1-2
size: .
DNA: TGTGCCGGCAGTGAAGAGTGGGTTAACTATGGCCACACCTTC
CDR3: CAGSEEWVNYGHTF

V: TRBV15
D: TRBD1
J: TRBJ2-7
size: few
DNA: TGTGCCACCAGCATCCGGGACAGGGTTTGGGAGCAGTACTTC
CDR3: CATSIRDRVWEQYF

V: TRBV19
D: .
J: TRBJ1-4
size: many
DNA: TGTGCCAGTAGTACCCAGGGCTATAATGAAAAACTGTTTTTT
CDR3: CASSTQGYNEKLFF

V: TRBV20-1
D: TRBD2
J: TRBJ2-7
size: .
DNA: TGCAGTGCCCCCGGGGGGTTGCCCTGCGAGCAGTACTTC
CDR3: CSAPGGLPCEQYF

V: TRBV5-1
D: .
J: TRBJ2-3
size: .
DNA: TGTGCCAGCAGCTTCACGTTGGGAGATACGCAGTATTTT
CDR3: CASSFTLGDTQYF

V: TRBV19
D: TRBD1
J: TRBJ1-2
size: .
DNA: TGTGCCAGTAGTATCGCGACAGGGGTCGGCTACACCTTC
CDR3: CASSIATGVGYTF

V: TRBV9
D: TRBD2
J: TRBJ2-5
size: .
DNA: TGTGCCAGCAGCGTGGGGACTATAAGTCAAGAGACCCAGTACTTC
CDR3: CASSVGTISQETQYF

V: TRBV29-1
D: TRBD1
J: TRBJ1-2
size: .
DNA: TGCAGCGTTGATGGCCAGGGGGGTGGCTACACCTTC
CDR3: CSVDGQGGGYTF

V: TRBV29-1
D: .
J: TRBJ1-2
size: many
DNA: TGCAGCGTTGAAGACCCGCCCCCCGGCTACACCTTC
CDR3: CSVEDPPPGYTF

V: TRBV20-1
D: .
J: TRBJ1-4
size: once
DNA: TGCAGTGCTCCAAGGACCGACGAAAAACTGTTTTTT
CDR3: CSAPRTDEKLFF

V: TRBV7-9
D: TRBD2
J: TRBJ2-3
size: .
DNA: TGTGCCAGCAGCCAGACTAGCGGGAGCCCAGATACGCAGTATTTT
CDR3: CASSQTSGSPDTQYF

V: TRBV29-1
D: .
J: TRBJ1-1
size: once
DNA: TGCAGCGTTGGGGGGCCAGGCACTGAAGCTTTCTTT
CDR3: CSVGGPGTEAFF

V: TRBV7-9
D: .
J: TRBJ2-3
size: medium-sized
DNA: TGTGCCAGCCGAGGGGAACTAGCCAACACAGATACGCAGTATTTT
CDR3: CASRGELANTDTQYF

V: TRBV4-1
D: TRBD1
J: TRBJ1-6
size: many
DNA: TGCGCCAGCAGCCATGGGGACAGTTATTCACCCCTCCACTTT
CDR3: CASSHGDSYSPLHF

V: TRBV15
D: .
J: TRBJ1-2
size: .
DNA: TGTGCCGCCACCCCGGACTACATATCAGGCTACACCTTC
CDR3: CAATPDYISGYTF

V: TRBV29-1
D: .
J: TRBJ1-2
size: .
DNA: TGCAGCGTTGACGCCGGGGGGCTCTATGGCTACACCTTC
CDR3: CSVDAGGLYGYTF

V: TRBV19
D: .
J: TRBJ1-5
size: .
DNA: TGTGCCAGTCTACAGGGCCTGGGCAATCAGCCCCAGCATTTT
CDR3: CASLQGLGNQPQHF

V: TRBV24-1
D: TRBD2
J: TRBJ2-7
size: .
DNA: TGTGCCACCAGTTCGGGAGGGTACTACGAGCAGTACTTC
CDR3: CATSSGGYYEQYF

V: TRBV29-1
D: .
J: TRBJ1-1
size: .
DNA: TGCAGCGTGGGTGGGGGCTTTAACACTGAAGCTTTCTTT
CDR3: CSVGGGFNTEAFF

V: TRBV11-3
D: .
J: TRBJ2-7
size: .
DNA: TGTGCCAGCAGCTTGTGGGCTGATCCCTACGAGCAGTACTTC
CDR3: CASSLWADPYEQYF

V: TRBV7-9
D: .
J: TRBJ1-1
size: .
DNA: TGTGCCAGCAGCTTAGTCCCGGGGAACACTGAAGCTTTCTTT
CDR3: CASSLVPGNTEAFF

V: TRBV2
D: .
J: TRBJ2-5
size: .
DNA: TGTGCCAGCAAAATGGGAAACACCCGCCAAGAAGAGACCCAGTACTTC
CDR3: CASKMGNTRQEETQYF

V: TRBV10-3
D: TRBD2
J: TRBJ2-3
size: many
DNA: TGTGCCATCAGCCAGACTAGCGGGGCCTTCACAGATACGCAGTATTTT
CDR3: CAISQTSGAFTDTQYF

V: TRBV9
D: TRBD2
J: TRBJ2-7
size: once
DNA: TGTGCCAGCAGCCCAGACGGGGGGGGCTACGAGCAGTACTTC
CDR3: CASSPDGGGYEQYF

V: TRBV2
D: .
J: TRBJ1-2
size: .
DNA: TGTGCCGCCAGAGGGAGGGACACCCGCCCCTCTAACTATGGCTACACCTTC
CDR3: CAARGRDTRPSNYGYTF

V: TRBV7-2
D: .
J: TRBJ2-1
size: many
DNA: TGTGCCAGCAGCTTAGTCGGACTTTGGGATGGAGATGAGCAGTTCTTC
CDR3: CASSLVGLWDGDEQFF

V: TRBV28
D: TRBD2
J: TRBJ2-3
size: few
DNA: TGTGCCAGCACCCTAGCGGGAGGACAAGTCACAGATACGCAGTATTTT
CDR3: CASTLAGGQVTDTQYF

V: TRBV5-1
D: TRBD2
J: TRBJ2-7
size: .
DNA: TGCGCCAGCAGCTTGTTACCCCTCTTTGGGGGGGGGCAGTACTTC
CDR3: CASSLLPLFGGGQYF

V: TRBV7-3
D: .
J: TRBJ2-2
size: .
DNA: TGTGCCAGCAGCTTATCATGGAACACCGGGGAGCTGTTTTTT
CDR3: CASSLSWNTGELFF

V: TRBV29-1
D: .
J: TRBJ2-1
size: many
DNA: TGCAGCGTTGTCCCGGCCGGGAATGAGCAGTTCTTC
CDR3: CSVVPAGNEQFF

V: TRBV5-1
D: .
J: TRBJ2-3
size: .
DNA: TGCGCCAGCACCGTAACCTTACAAACCCTTGGCACAGATACGCAGTATTTT
CDR3: CASTVTLQTLGTDTQYF

V: TRBV6-1
D: .
J: TRBJ2-7
size: many
DNA: TGTGCCAGCACTCAAGAGGGAGAGCAGTACTTC
CDR3: CASTQEGEQYF